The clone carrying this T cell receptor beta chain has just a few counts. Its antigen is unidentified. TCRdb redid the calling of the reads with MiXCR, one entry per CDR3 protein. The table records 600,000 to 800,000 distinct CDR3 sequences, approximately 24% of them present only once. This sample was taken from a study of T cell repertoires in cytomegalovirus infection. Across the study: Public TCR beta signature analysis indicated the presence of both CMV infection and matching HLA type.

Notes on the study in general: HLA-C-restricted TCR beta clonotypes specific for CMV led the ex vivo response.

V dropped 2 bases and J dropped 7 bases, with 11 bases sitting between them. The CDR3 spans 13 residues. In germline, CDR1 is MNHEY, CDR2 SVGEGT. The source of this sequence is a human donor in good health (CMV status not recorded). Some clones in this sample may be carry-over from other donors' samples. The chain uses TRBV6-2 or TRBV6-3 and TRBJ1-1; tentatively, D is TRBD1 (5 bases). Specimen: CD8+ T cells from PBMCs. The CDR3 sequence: CASSYGGVNEAFF. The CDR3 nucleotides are TGTGCCAGCAGTTACGGAGGGGTTAATGAAGCTTTCTTT.